This is a list of T cell receptor beta chains from one sample in a study of human T cells and chemical hapten exposure. TCRdb re-called the RACE reads through MiXCR, storing one row per CDR3 protein. There are 350,000 or so distinct CDR3 sequences in the sample; about 7% occur only once, and roughly 8% lies in the top ten. Sequenced material: whole blood, taken in connection with sensitization to the hapten diphenylcyclopropenone (DPC). These receptors all come from a woman in her late teens or twenties with alopecia areata. Some clones in this sample may be carry-over from other donors' samples. Each CDR3 is given without its conserved first and last residue.

j_call | v_call | cdr3_aa
TRBJ2-7 | TRBV12-3/TRBV12-4 | ASSFAGQLPYEQY
TRBJ1-5 | TRBV12-3/TRBV12-4 | ASSLALGDQPQH
TRBJ1-6 | TRBV10-2 | ASSVNRAPDGSPLH
TRBJ2-5 | TRBV5-4 | ASSRDSVGIKTQY
TRBJ1-5 | TRBV28 | ASSLVDHQPQH
TRBJ1-5 | TRBV20-1 | SARDRVSNQPQH
TRBJ1-1 | TRBV12-5 | ASGLIGGRRNTEAF
TRBJ2-7 | TRBV14 | ASSPNRVEQY
TRBJ2-3 | TRBV7-3 | ASSLTFGDTQY
TRBJ2-2 | TRBV13 | TSASGTGDTGELL
TRBJ2-3 | TRBV7-3 | ASSRGGTTDTQY
TRBJ2-5 | TRBV5-6 | ASSLDPEETQY
TRBJ2-3 | TRBV7-8 | ASSLGQGRRDTQY
TRBJ1-5 | TRBV12-3/TRBV12-4 | ASTARDLNQPQH
TRBJ1-2 | TRBV7-2 | ASSSRTAYGYT
TRBJ2-7 | TRBV29-1 | SVGVDYEQY
TRBJ1-2 | TRBV5-5 | ASSLESPVTVGYT
TRBJ2-7 | TRBV5-1 | ASSSLRDRGYEQY
TRBJ1-5 | TRBV20-1 | SATQVQNQPQH
TRBJ2-3 | TRBV5-1 | ASSLDAESSTDTQY
TRBJ2-7 | TRBV20-1 | SATRTGDEQY
TRBJ1-5 | TRBV20-1 | SARKRGSNQPQH
TRBJ1-2 | TRBV28 | ASSFEDTRSYT
TRBJ1-1 | TRBV20-1 | SARVRLNTEAF
TRBJ2-3 | TRBV27 | ASGNRGLADTQY
TRBJ2-7 | TRBV12-3/TRBV12-4 | ASSFSYRGGSEQY
TRBJ2-1 | TRBV4-1 | ASSQVAAQGYNEQF
TRBJ1-5 | TRBV20-1 | SARDAGGENQPQH
TRBJ2-2 | TRBV10-3 | AIRERTGMGTGELF
TRBJ1-1 | TRBV29-1 | SVTGTVNTEAF
TRBJ2-3 | TRBV27 | ASSSSTDTDTQY
TRBJ2-3 | TRBV20-1 | SAGDTRGGSSDTQY
TRBJ1-3 | TRBV7-8 | ASSLPVSGNTIY
TRBJ1-4 | TRBV9 | ASSVDPRGSGGSEKLF
TRBJ1-1 | TRBV18 | ASSPEKGTTEAF
TRBJ1-2 | TRBV12-3/TRBV12-4 | ASSQTVGNNPYGYT
TRBJ2-7 | TRBV6-2/TRBV6-3 | ASITGGTGVREQY